A single sample gave rise to the 8 T cell receptor beta chains below, sequenced in a study of T cell repertoires in cytomegalovirus infection. No antigen is known for these receptors. TCRdb recomputed calls from the reads with MiXCR, one row per CDR3 protein. The sample gives hundreds of thousands of distinct CDR3 sequences, approximately 42% of which show up once; about 39% is in the top ten. The source was cultured PBMCs, collected from culture after CMV antigen stimulation. These receptors were collected from a human donor in good health (CMV status not recorded). Some clones in this sample may be carry-over from other donors' samples.

The rearrangement joins TRBV2 to TRBJ2-1; 11 positions agree with TRBD1. Germline CDR1 and CDR2: SNHLY and FYNNEI. V trimming: 6 bases; J trimming: 8 bases; junction bases outside the gene matches: 0. The CDR3 length is 12 residues. The CDR3 coding sequence is TGTGCCAGCAGGGGACAGGGGGATGAGCAGTTCTTC. This translates into CASRGQGDEQFF. Full variable domain (remainder filled in from reference TRBV2 and TRBJ2-1): EPEVTQTPSHQVTQMGQEVILRCVPISNHLYFYWYRQILGQKVEFLVSFYNNEISEKSEIFDDQFSVERPDGSNFTLKIRSTKLEDSAMYFCASRGQGDEQFFGPGTRLTVL.

This clonotype was picked up a small number of times. The gene calls are TRBV7-2 and TRBJ2-5; D ambiguous. Per the germline V gene, CDR1 is SGHTA and CDR2 is FQGNSA. The CDR3 extends over 15 amino acids. V shed 1 base and J shed 2 bases, with 11 bases lying between them. The CDR3 spells CASSLGAGVQETQYF. The CDR3 region has the DNA TGTGCCAGCAGCTTAGGGGCTGGCGTACAAGAGACCCAGTACTTC.

This clonotype was detected a few times. This chain connects TRBV6-1 to TRBJ2-1, with D hard to call. The CDR3 length is 12 residues. Germline V gene lookup returns CDR1 MNHNS and CDR2 SASEGT. V was clipped by 1 base and J by 8 bases, with 6 bases between them. As DNA, the CDR3 is TGTGCCAGCAGTGAAGACCGTTATGAGCAGTTCTTC. Protein sequence: CASSEDRYEQFF.

This clonotype occurred many times. This chain links TRBV7-2 with TRBJ2-1; TRBD2 matches 7 bases. The CDR3 totals 15 residues. Germline CDR1 and CDR2: SGHTA and FQGNSA. Trimming removed 3 bases from V and 0 bases from J; junction bases left unmatched: 2. This CDR3 reads CASSFSGFSYNEQFF. In DNA, the CDR3 is TGTGCCAGCAGCTTTAGCGGGTTCTCCTACAATGAGCAGTTCTTC.

The chain joins TRBV7-9 to TRBJ1-1, with a tentative D call TRBD1 (6 bases). Trimming stripped 1 base from V and 7 bases from J, with 16 bases between. CDR1 is SEHNR and CDR2 is FQNEAQ in the germline V gene (reference sequence). The CDR3 consists of 15 residues. The CDR3 spells CASSLGGGETYEAFF. The CDR3 bases are TGTGCCAGCAGCTTAGGGGGGGGCGAAACATATGAAGCTTTCTTT.

This clonotype was detected many times. V usage is TRBV7-2 and J usage is TRBJ2-3; D possibly corresponds to TRBD2 (6 bases). V was shortened by 2 bases and J by 9 bases, with 12 bases between the two germline ends. The CDR3 contains 13 residues. The germline V gene encodes CDR1 SGHTA and CDR2 FQGNSA. CDR3 sequence: CASSLMLATTQYF. CDR3 DNA: TGTGCCAGCAGCTTAATGCTAGCGACCACGCAGTATTTT.

This chain uses TRBV27 with TRBJ2-7; TRBD2 matches at 7 bases. Germline CDR1 and CDR2: MNHEY and SMNVEV (reference sequence). This CDR3 region has 9 residues. V lost 11 bases to trimming and J lost 10 bases; unmatched junction nucleotides: 5. CDR3 bases: TGTGCCCGCGGGAGTCAACAGTACTTC. Protein sequence: CARGSQQYF.

The rearrangement joins TRBV4-2 to TRBJ1-6; 11 nucleotides match TRBD1. There are 15 residues in the CDR3. V shed 4 bases, J shed 8 bases, and the junction held 4 bases outside the gene matches. Germline V gene lookup returns CDR1 LGHNA and CDR2 YNFKEQ. CDR3 residues: CASSPSGQGDSPLHF. The DNA of the CDR3 is TGTGCCAGCAGCCCTTCGGGACAGGGGGATTCACCCCTCCACTTT.